This T cell receptor beta chain is drawn from a study of B cell selection in AIRE deficiency. Study-wide points: TCRbeta-only data showed less than 45% of shared healthy Treg sequences in healthy Tconv. Shorter CDR3s marked shared Treg sequences, biased toward few non-templated insertions. Only approximately 10% of 3657 shared Treg sequences were patient-specific; about 33% healthy-specific.

Sorted regulatory T cells were CD4-positive, CD25-high and CD127-low or negative. Between the trimmed V and J ends, which lost 1 base and 0 bases, there was a span of 12 bases. The CDR3 loop spans 16 amino acids. From germline, CDR1 is LGHNA and CDR2 YNFKEQ. This clone has a single count. Its antigen is still unknown. Some clones are missing from TCRdb's copy, which holds only in-frame ones; the method was immunoSEQ multiplex PCR. The sample has roughly 17,000 clones; about 92% are singletons. The sequencing input was CD4+CD25+ Tregs sorted from PBMCs. The gene calls are TRBV4-2 and TRBJ2-5; perhaps TRBD1 as D (6 bases). The TCR comes from a human donor in good health. CDR3 in amino acids: CASSQGRTADQETQYF. The CDR3 DNA follows: TGTGCCAGCAGCCAAGGGCGGACAGCTGACCAAGAGACCCAGTACTTC.